The rows below give T cell receptor beta chains drawn from one sample of a study of blood T cell repertoires in COVID-19. Produced via immunoSEQ multiplex PCR; TCRdb's table is partial and in-frame only. The sample has hundreds of thousands of clones, approximately 90% seen once. Sequenced: PBMCs or T cells enriched from blood (not recorded which). The receptors derive from a man between 40 and 49 years old who had recovered from COVID-19. Each CDR3 is given with its conserved first and last residue. D genes are given only for firm matches. Not all rows give a size; the values are once, few, many and, for expanded clones, a class.

size	J	V	D	CDR3	DNA
.	TRBJ2-2	TRBV5-1	TRBD1	CASSKGQGANTGELFF	TGCGCCAGCAGCAAGGGACAGGGGGCGAACACCGGGGAGCTGTTTTTT
.	TRBJ2-7	TRBV27	TRBD1	CASRRTRQGYEQYF	TGTGCCAGCAGGAGAACGAGACAGGGGTACGAGCAGTACTTC
.	TRBJ1-1	TRBV25-1	.	CASSEYGEGRWGAFF	TGTGCCAGCAGTGAATATGGGGAGGGTAGGTGGGGAGCTTTCTTT
few	TRBJ1-2	TRBV18	.	CASSPHDRNYGYTF	TGTGCCAGCTCACCACATGACAGAAACTATGGCTACACCTTC
.	TRBJ2-3	TRBV7-8	TRBD2	CASSPLAGGISTDTQYF	TGTGCCAGCAGCCCACTAGCGGGGGGAATAAGCACAGATACGCAGTATTTT
.	TRBJ2-5	TRBV5-5	.	CASSLPRGEETQYF	TGTGCCAGCAGCTTGCCCAGGGGGGAAGAGACCCAGTACTTC
.	TRBJ2-7	TRBV5-6	.	CASSRTFLSSYEQYF	TGTGCCAGCAGCCGGACTTTTTTAAGCTCCTACGAGCAGTACTTC
.	TRBJ2-3	TRBV5-3	TRBD2	CARSSHGLAGARRAQYF	TGTGCCAGAAGCTCCCACGGACTAGCGGGAGCCCGTCGGGCGCAGTATTTT
once	TRBJ2-3	TRBV9	TRBD2	CASTPSGGRADTQYF	TGTGCCAGCACCCCCTCGGGGGGGAGGGCAGATACGCAGTATTTT
.	TRBJ1-1	TRBV19	.	CASSIITANTEAFF	TGTGCCAGTAGTATCATTACAGCGAACACTGAAGCTTTCTTT
once	TRBJ2-7	TRBV6-1	.	CASSEPRHASYEQYF	TGTGCCAGCAGTGAGCCCCGACATGCTTCCTACGAGCAGTACTTC
.	TRBJ1-6	TRBV28	.	CASTLPHNSPLHF	TGTGCCAGCACTCTACCACATAATTCACCCCTCCACTTT
.	TRBJ1-4	TRBV7-6	.	CASSLSDKVGKLFF	TGTGCCAGCAGCCTCTCCGACAAAGTGGGAAAACTGTTTTTT
.	TRBJ1-6	TRBV2	.	CASSVGQGSSPLHF	TGTGCCAGCAGTGTAGGGCAGGGGAGTTCACCCCTCCACTTT
once	TRBJ1-1	TRBV27	.	CASSFPGSMNTEAFF	TGTGCCAGCAGTTTCCCAGGGTCGATGAACACTGAAGCTTTCTTT
.	TRBJ2-2	TRBV7-2	TRBD2	CASFLRGGRNIGELFF	TGTGCCAGCTTTCTTAGGGGCGGGAGGAATATCGGGGAGCTGTTTTTT
.	TRBJ1-2	TRBV6-2/TRBV6-3	.	CASSRLRAGYTF	TGTGCCAGCAGTCGCCTTAGAGCCGGCTACACCTTC
.	TRBJ1-2	TRBV5-1	TRBD1	CASSLHTGTGGYGYTF	TGCGCCAGCAGCTTACACACCGGGACAGGGGGCTATGGCTACACCTTC
few	TRBJ1-1	TRBV11-3	.	CASSLSWLQNTEAFF	TGTGCCAGCAGCTTAAGTTGGCTCCAGAACACTGAAGCTTTCTTT
.	TRBJ2-7	TRBV7-8	TRBD2	CASSPRPGLAYEQYF	TGTGCCAGCAGCCCCCGACCGGGACTAGCCTACGAGCAGTACTTC